These 22 T cell receptor beta chains share one sample of origin, sequenced in a study of CXCR4 blockade with PD-1 therapy in pancreatic cancer (dated by TCRdb to between 2018 and 2020). Library generation was performed with the immunoSEQ multiplex PCR assay. TCRdb limited this immuneACCESS table to in-frame rearrangements with V and J called. A share of clones is missing; checked studies link under half to unresolved V genes, and the rest is unexplained. For this sample the table gives fewer than 4,000 clones, of which roughly two fifths were detected only once. The ten largest clonotypes hold roughly a sixth of the sample. The sequenced sample was tumor tissue. The receptors derive from a human donor with pancreatic ductal adenocarcinoma.

In this sample, this clone turned up a few times. This chain joins TRBV7-5 and TRBJ1-3; TRBD1, the D gene given by the table, was not confirmed from the DNA. TRBV7-5 is flagged as a pseudogene. The CDR3 has 18 residues. As DNA, the CDR3 is TGTGCCAGCAGCTCGGGGACAGCATCAGTATACTCTGGAAACACCATATATTTT. Its protein is CASSSGTASVYSGNTIYF.

This chain links TRBV6-8 with TRBJ2-7; D is uncertain. This CDR3 has 14 amino acids. The V gene's germline CDR1 is MNHGY and CDR2 SAAAGT. Trimming took 7 bases from V and 3 from J, leaving 16 bases between them. CDR3 amino acids: CASTSMGGYYEQYF. CDR3 in DNA: TGTGCCAGCACTTCCATGGGCGGATACTACGAGCAGTACTTC.

A few counts support this clone. The V gene is TRBV18, the J gene TRBJ2-5; D may be TRBD1 (5 bases). V dropped 4 bases and J dropped 5 bases, with 23 bases sitting between them. This CDR3 comprises 17 residues. Looked up from germline, CDR1 is KGHSH and CDR2 is LQKENI. The chain's CDR3 is CASSRTGPSTFQETQYF. CDR3 nucleotide sequence: TGTGCCAGCTCACGCACAGGCCCTTCGACATTCCAGGAGACCCAGTACTTC.

The chain couples TRBV14 to TRBJ1-5; the D is unclear. The CDR3 has 18 amino acids. From germline, CDR1 is SGHDN and CDR2 FVKESK. The V end was cut by 0 bases, the J end by 0 bases, with 15 bases between. CDR3: CASSQDREAFYSNQPQHF. CDR3 bases: TGTGCCAGCAGCCAAGATCGGGAGGCCTTCTATAGCAATCAGCCCCAGCATTTT. Combining the CDR3 with reference TRBV14 and TRBJ1-5 gives the whole variable domain EAGVTQFPSHSVIEKGQTVTLRCDPISGHDNLYWYRRVMGKEIKFLLHFVKESKQDESGMPNNRFLAERTGGTYSTLKVQPAELEDSGVYFCASSQDREAFYSNQPQHFGDGTRLSIL.

This clone came up a few times. The V call is TRBV14, the J call TRBJ2-1, with D maybe TRBD2 (6 bases). Trimming shortened V by 4 bases and J by 6 bases, and 19 bases separated the two germline ends. Germline V gives CDR1 SGHDN, CDR2 FVKESK. This CDR3 is 16 amino acids long. CDR3: CASSRGRPTGVNEQFF. CDR3 nucleotide sequence: TGTGCCAGCAGCCGGGGGAGGCCGACCGGCGTCAATGAGCAGTTCTTC.

A few counts support this clone. This sequence joins TRBV7-6 and TRBJ2-2; D is unclear. The germline gives CDR1 SGHVS, CDR2 FNYEAQ. Trimming cost V 5 bases and J 1 base, with 17 bases left between them. CDR3 length: 17 amino acids. The CDR3 nucleotides are TGTGCCAGCAGCCCCTTCAAATCGGTGATGAACACCGGGGAGCTGTTTTTT. Amino acid sequence: CASSPFKSVMNTGELFF.

CDR3 protein: CSVSDSSYEQYF. CDR3 DNA: TGCAGCGTTTCCGACAGTTCCTACGAGCAGTACTTC. The chain has TRBV29-1 and TRBJ2-7, with D possibly being TRBD1 (5 bases). V lost 5 bases and J lost 1, with 9 bases in between. CDR3 size: 12 residues. The germline gives CDR1 SQVTM, CDR2 ANQGSEA.

This clone was observed a handful of times. J is TRBJ2-1 and V is TRBV29-1, with D hard to call. There are 13 residues in the CDR3. Germline CDR1 reads SQVTM; CDR2 reads ANQGSEA. Trimming took off 0 bases at V and 4 bases at J, with 7 bases between the two ends. In nucleotides, the CDR3 is TGCAGCGTTGAAGATGCCAGTTACAATGAGCAGTTCTTC. Residues: CSVEDASYNEQFF.

Only a few counts were recorded for this clone. The V call is TRBV9, the J call TRBJ2-3, with 7 bases matching TRBD1. J lost 3 bases, V lost 1 base, and 5 bases had no gene match. The germline V gene has CDR1 SGDLS and CDR2 YYNGEE. This CDR3 contains 15 residues. The CDR3 loop reads CASSVTGDGTDTQYF. The CDR3 DNA follows: TGTGCCAGCAGCGTAACAGGGGATGGGACAGATACGCAGTATTTT.

The chain carries TRBV30 and TRBJ1-2; D perhaps matches TRBD1 (5 bases). The germline V and J ends were trimmed by 3 bases and 1 base, with 15 bases remaining between them. CDR1 is GTSNPN and CDR2 is SVGIG in the germline V gene (reference sequence). The CDR3 consists of 15 residues. CDR3: CAWRAPGPLNYGYTF. The CDR3 nucleotides are TGTGCCTGGAGGGCTCCGGGACCGCTTAACTATGGCTACACCTTC. The entire variable domain, with the rest obtained from reference TRBV30 and TRBJ1-2, is as follows: SQTIHQWPATLVQPVGSPLSLECTVEGTSNPNLYWYRQAAGRGLQLLFYSVGIGQISSEVPQNLSASRPQDRQFILSSKKLLLSDSGFYLCAWRAPGPLNYGYTFGSGTRLTVV.

The chain combines TRBV29-1 with TRBJ2-7, with a weak D call TRBD1 (6 bases). Looked up from germline, CDR1 is SQVTM and CDR2 is ANQGSEA. The V end lost 6 bases, the J end lost 3 bases, and 21 bases lay between the germline ends. The CDR3 runs 15 residues. CDR3 DNA sequence: TGCAGCGTCTACACTCCAGGGGCGCCACTCTACGAGCAGTACTTC. Encoded protein: CSVYTPGAPLYEQYF.

The chain has TRBV7-6 and TRBJ1-4; TRBD1 agrees at 9 bases. After removal of 5 bases from V and 1 base from J, the junction contained 14 bases not matched to a gene. The CDR3 has 19 residues. Germline CDR1 reads SGHVS; CDR2 reads FNYEAQ. The CDR3 nucleotides are TGTGCCAGCAGCCAGGTACCGGGACAGGGAGGTCAAACTAATGAAAAACTGTTTTTT. Translation: CASSQVPGQGGQTNEKLFF. Variable domain in full (rest from reference TRBV7-6 and TRBJ1-4): GAGVSQSPRYKVTKRGQDVALRCDPISGHVSLYWYRQALGQGPEFLTYFNYEAQQDKSGLPNDRFSAERPEGSISTLTIQRTEQRDSAMYRCASSQVPGQGGQTNEKLFFGSGTQLSVL.

The genes are TRBV18 and TRBJ2-1, with D perhaps matching TRBD1 or TRBD2 (5 bases each). With 3 bases removed from V and 8 bases from J, the gap between germline ends came to 11 bases. The germline V gene has CDR1 KGHSH and CDR2 LQKENI. The CDR3 spans 13 residues. The DNA for the CDR3 is TGTGCCAGCTCACCTCAGGGAGAGGATGAGCAGTTCTTC. It yields the protein CASSPQGEDEQFF. The full variable domain, completed using reference TRBV18 and TRBJ2-1, is NAGVMQNPRHLVRRRGQEARLRCSPMKGHSHVYWYRQLPEEGLKFMVYLQKENIIDESGMPKERFSAEFPKEGPSILRIQQVVRGDSAAYFCASSPQGEDEQFFGPGTRLTVL.

The V gene is TRBV6-7, the J gene TRBJ1-1, with D unresolved. TRBV6-7 is placed among ORFs of uncertain function. The CDR3 has 15 amino acids. Trimming shortened V by 0 bases and J by 0 bases, and 8 bases separated the two germline ends. In DNA, the CDR3 is TGTGCCAGCAGTTACTCCAGGACCCTGAACACTGAAGCTTTCTTT. It translates to CASSYSRTLNTEAFF.

The CDR3 sequence is CAISAGAGANVLTF. CDR3 DNA sequence: TGTGCCATCAGTGCAGGGGCTGGGGCCAACGTCCTGACTTTC. The chain links TRBV10-3 to TRBJ2-6, with D perhaps TRBD1 (6 bases). V was pared by 4 bases and J by 2 bases, with 6 bases between. Germline loops: CDR1 ENHRY, CDR2 SYGVKD. This CDR3 region has 14 residues.

The V and J genes are TRBV18 and TRBJ1-3; 7 bases agree with TRBD1. The CDR3 contains 16 residues. Germline V gene lookup returns CDR1 KGHSH and CDR2 LQKENI. With V trimmed by 5 bases and J by 0 bases, 7 bases remained unmatched. Written as DNA, the CDR3 is TGTGCCAGCTCAACCCCGACAGGGAGCTCTGGAAACACCATATATTTT. Translation: CASSTPTGSSGNTIYF.

CDR3 sequence (DNA): TGCAGCGTTGCTAAGAAGGGACCGGAAAAACTGTTTTTT. It translates to CSVAKKGPEKLFF. V and J are TRBV29-1 and TRBJ1-4; possibly TRBD1 for D (5 bases). The CDR3 contains 13 residues. Trimming left V 4 bases short and J 8 bases short, with 14 bases between. In germline, CDR1 is SQVTM, CDR2 ANQGSEA.

J is TRBJ1-5 and V is TRBV16; D not certain. Germline V lookup: CDR1 KGHSY, CDR2 FQNENV. V was trimmed by 2 bases and J by 4 bases, leaving 6 bases between them. There are 13 residues in the CDR3. CDR3 sequence reads: CASSQDVNQPQHF. CDR3 nucleotides: TGTGCCAGCAGCCAAGACGTTAATCAGCCCCAGCATTTT.

The rearrangement joins TRBV30 to TRBJ1-5; no definite D call. Trimming pared 0 bases from V and 0 bases from J, leaving 9 bases between. The CDR3 loop spans 15 amino acids. Germline loops: CDR1 GTSNPN, CDR2 SVGIG (reference sequence). This CDR3 is CAWSVRGISNQPQHF. The CDR3 region has the DNA TGTGCCTGGAGTGTACGGGGAATTAGCAATCAGCCCCAGCATTTT.

Regarding this clone: The germline gene is not matched at one end of the junction; a read error may be the cause. This chain links TRBV18 with TRBJ1-4; 9 nucleotides align to TRBD1. Germline lookup yields CDR1 KGHSH and CDR2 LQKENI. The length of the CDR3 is 16 residues. This CDR3 reads CASSETTGGTNEKLFF. CDR3 coding DNA: TGTGCCAGCTCAGAAACGACAGGGGGAACTAATGAAAAACTATTTTTT.

This clone is deemed medium-sized. Relative to the germline gene, one junction end is altered; a read error may explain this. This chain links TRBV6-8 with TRBJ2-3; D gene ambiguous. The CDR3 runs to 14 residues. Germline assignment: CDR1 MNHGY and CDR2 SAAAGT. This chain's CDR3 is CAISLELSTDTQYF. The CDR3 DNA reads as TGTGCCATCAGTCTCGAGCTCAGCACAGATACGCAGTATTTT.

There are a few counts of this clone. V usage is TRBV9 and J usage is TRBJ1-1; 7 bases line up with TRBD1. The germline V gene has CDR1 SGDLS and CDR2 YYNGEE. The CDR3 contains 15 residues. The trim removed 5 bases at V and 2 bases at J, leaving 9 bases unmatched. The CDR3 loop is CASSELRQGNTEAFF. The CDR3 DNA is TGTGCCAGCAGTGAACTGCGACAGGGAAACACTGAAGCTTTCTTT.